One and the same sample provided the 4 T cell receptor beta chains below, sequenced in a study of T cell responses to AZD1222 COVID-19 vaccine. Repertoires were generated with immunoSEQ multiplex PCR, while TCRdb's copy carries only in-frame clones and drops some. The profile shows roughly 120,000 clones, about 85% of them singletons. The sequences come from peripheral blood, collected 28 days after the second AZD1222 dose. These receptors were collected from an adult who received the AZD1222 COVID-19 vaccine.

The rearrangement uses TRBV19 and TRBJ1-1; weak D call: TRBD1 (6 bases). The CDR3 totals 14 residues. From germline, CDR1 is LNHDA and CDR2 SQIVND (reference sequence). Between the trimmed V and J ends, which lost 3 bases and 1 base, there was a span of 9 bases. CDR3 in amino acids: CASSMGTPNTEAFF. The CDR3 DNA is TGTGCCAGTAGTATGGGGACACCGAACACTGAAGCTTTCTTT.

The CDR3 is CASSQDLEGYSYGYTF. In DNA, the CDR3 is TGTGCCAGCAGCCAAGATCTGGAGGGTTATAGCTATGGCTACACCTTC. The chain couples TRBV3-1 (or the pseudogene TRBV3-2) to TRBJ1-2; D remains unclear. The germline gives CDR1 LGHDT, CDR2 YNNKEL (reference sequence). The CDR3 runs 16 residues. Trimming removed 0 bases from V and 4 bases from J, with 15 bases in between.

The chain employs TRBV7-2 and TRBJ1-2; D possibly corresponds to TRBD1 (6 bases). This CDR3 is 12 amino acids long. In germline, CDR1 is SGHTA, CDR2 FQGNSA. The ends were cut back, 5 bases at V and 8 bases at J, with 12 bases in the middle. CDR3 DNA sequence: TGTGCCAGCAGCCCGGGGGCGGGAGGCTACACCTTC. Its protein is CASSPGAGGYTF.

The chain links TRBV9 to TRBJ1-3; D possibly corresponds to TRBD1 (6 bases). With 4 bases removed from V and 0 bases from J, the gap between germline ends came to 14 bases. The CDR3 has 16 residues. CDR1 is SGDLS and CDR2 is YYNGEE in the germline V gene. CDR3 amino acids: CASSLSRDTSGNTIYF. As DNA, the CDR3 is TGTGCCAGCAGCTTGAGCCGGGACACCTCTGGAAACACCATATATTTT.